This T cell receptor beta chain appears in the sequencing data of a study of cytomegalovirus exposure and HLA in healthy donors. Study-wide results and limits: Altogether, 170 or so TCR beta chains were recorded as cytomegalovirus-associated. Per published reports, the classifier diagnosed cytomegalovirus status with high specificity and sensitivity.

The donors formed part of the roughly 120-subject validation cohort, distinct from the approximately 630-subject first cohort. Assay used: immunoSEQ multiplex PCR; TCRdb lists only in-frame clones, some missing. The table includes fewer than 200,000 clones, less than 85% detected once. There are 12 residues in the CDR3. Germline values: CDR1 SEHNR, CDR2 FQNEAQ (reference sequence). The V end was cut by 4 bases, the J end by 2 bases, with 6 bases between. Comment on this clone: The antigen remains unidentified.

The sequence came from a man in his late teens or twenties in good health and CMV-seropositive. Sequences were obtained from PBMCs. The chain has TRBV7-9 and TRBJ2-7; D call uncertain. CDR3 coding DNA: TGTGCCAGCAGCTCCCGCGCCTACGAGCAGTACTTC. Translating it yields CASSSRAYEQYF. Filled out from reference TRBV7-9 and TRBJ2-7, the complete variable domain reads DTGVSQNPRHKITKRGQNVTFRCDPISEHNRLYWYRQTLGQGPEFLTYFQNEAQLEKSRLLSDRFSAERPKGSFSTLEIQRTEQGDSAMYLCASSSRAYEQYFGPGTRLTVT.